The entry that follows covers one TCR beta chain sequence. The junction differs from germline at one of its ends, possibly a read error. Generated by immunoSEQ multiplex PCR, the TCRdb table keeps only in-frame clones and is missing some. The sample comprises about 120,000 clones, 80% to 90% of which are singletons, and under 4.5% rests with the top ten. The data were taken from a study of T cell responses to AZD1222 COVID-19 vaccine. The CDR3 is 15 residues long. In germline, CDR1 is SGHRS, CDR2 YFSETQ. The genes are TRBV5-1 and TRBJ1-2, with TRBD1 matching 7 bases. This TCR derives from an adult in good health. This specimen was peripheral blood, taken on day 0 of MenACWY control vaccination. The CDR3 sequence is CASTLAQGRGYGYTF. DNA for the CDR3: TGCGCCAGCACCTTGGCACAGGGGCGGGGCTATGGCTACACCTTC. The full variable domain, its missing parts supplied by reference TRBV5-1 and TRBJ1-2, is KAGVTQTPRYLIKTRGQQVTLSCSPISGHRSVSWYQQTPGQGLQFLFEYFSETQRNKGNFPGRFSGRQFSNSRSEMNVSTLELGDSALYLCASTLAQGRGYGYTFGSGTRLTVV.